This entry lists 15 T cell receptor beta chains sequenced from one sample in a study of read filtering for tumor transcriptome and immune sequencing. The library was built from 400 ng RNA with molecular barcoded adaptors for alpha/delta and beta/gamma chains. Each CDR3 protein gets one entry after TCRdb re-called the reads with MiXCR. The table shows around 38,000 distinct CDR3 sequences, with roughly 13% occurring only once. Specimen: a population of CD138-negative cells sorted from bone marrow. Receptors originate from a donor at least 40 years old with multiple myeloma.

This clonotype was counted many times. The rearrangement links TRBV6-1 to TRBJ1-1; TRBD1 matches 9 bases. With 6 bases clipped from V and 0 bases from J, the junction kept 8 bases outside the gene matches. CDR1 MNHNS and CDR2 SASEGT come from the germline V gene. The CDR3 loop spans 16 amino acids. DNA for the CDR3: TGTGCCAGCAGACCCACACGACAGGGGGTGAACACTGAAGCTTTCTTT. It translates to CASRPTRQGVNTEAFF.

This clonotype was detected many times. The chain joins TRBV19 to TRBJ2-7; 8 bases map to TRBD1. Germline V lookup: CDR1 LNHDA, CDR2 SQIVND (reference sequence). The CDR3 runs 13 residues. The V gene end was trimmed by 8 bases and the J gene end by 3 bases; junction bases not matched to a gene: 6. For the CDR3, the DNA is TGTGCCAGTTGGGACAGGACTGGCTACGAGCAGTACTTC. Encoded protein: CASWDRTGYEQYF.

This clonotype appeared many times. CDR3 coding DNA: TGTGCCAGCAGCTTAGATGTCGCGACCGTGGTAGACAATGAGCAGTTCTTC. This sequence encodes CASSLDVATVVDNEQFF. V usage is TRBV7-9 and J usage is TRBJ2-1; D unclear. Germline V gene data show CDR1 as SEHNR and CDR2 as FQNEAQ (reference sequence). Trimming shortened V by 1 base and J by 5 bases, and 18 bases separated the two germline ends. This CDR3 region has 17 residues.

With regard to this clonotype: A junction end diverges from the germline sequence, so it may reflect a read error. This chain's CDR3 is CASSLSRLLAGKNGQFF. As DNA, the CDR3 is TGTGCCAGCAGCTTATCGCGGCTATTAGCGGGGAAAAATGGGCAGTTCTTC. This sequence joins TRBV7-9 and TRBJ2-1; the match to TRBD2 covers 8 bases. The germline gives CDR1 SEHNR, CDR2 FQNEAQ (reference sequence). This CDR3 has 17 amino acids. Using reference TRBV7-9 and TRBJ2-1 for the parts outside the CDR3, the full variable domain is DTGVSQNPRHKITKRGQNVTFRCDPISEHNRLYWYRQTLGQGPEFLTYFQNEAQLEKSRLLSDRFSAERPKGSFSTLEIQRTEQGDSAMYLCASSLSRLLAGKNGQFFGPGTRLTVL.

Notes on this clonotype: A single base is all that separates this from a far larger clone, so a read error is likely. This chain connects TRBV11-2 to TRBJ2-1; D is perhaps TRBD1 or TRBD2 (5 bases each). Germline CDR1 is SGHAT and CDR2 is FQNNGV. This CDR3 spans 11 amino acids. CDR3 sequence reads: CASGTYNEQSF. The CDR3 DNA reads TGTGCCAGCGGGACCTACAATGAGCAGTCCTTC. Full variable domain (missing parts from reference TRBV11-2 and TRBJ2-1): EAGVAQSPRYKIIEKRQSVAFWCNPISGHATLYWYQQILGQGPKLLIQFQNNGVVDDSQLPKDRFSAERLKGVDSTLKIQPAKLEDSAVYLCASGTYNEQSFGPGTRLTVL.

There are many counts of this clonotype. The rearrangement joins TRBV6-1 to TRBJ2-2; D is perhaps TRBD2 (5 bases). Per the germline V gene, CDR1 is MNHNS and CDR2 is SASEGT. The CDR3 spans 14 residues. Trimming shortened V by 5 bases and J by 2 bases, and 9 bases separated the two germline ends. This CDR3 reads CASSRDLNTGELFF. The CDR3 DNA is TGTGCCAGCAGTCGGGATCTTAACACCGGGGAGCTGTTTTTT.

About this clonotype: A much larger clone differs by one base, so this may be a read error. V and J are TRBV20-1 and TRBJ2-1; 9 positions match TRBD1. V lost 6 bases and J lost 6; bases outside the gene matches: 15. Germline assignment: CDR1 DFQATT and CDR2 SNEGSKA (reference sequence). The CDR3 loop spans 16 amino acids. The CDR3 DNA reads TGCAGTGCCCCAAAATCACCGGGACAGGGAGCCAATGAGCAGTTCTTC. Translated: CSAPKSPGQGANEQFF.

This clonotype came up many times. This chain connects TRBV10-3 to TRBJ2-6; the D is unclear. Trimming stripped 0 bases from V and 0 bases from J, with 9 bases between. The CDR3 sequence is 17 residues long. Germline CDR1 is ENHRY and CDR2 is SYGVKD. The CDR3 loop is CAISESMVGSGANVLTF. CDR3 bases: TGTGCCATCAGTGAGTCAATGGTGGGCTCTGGGGCCAACGTCCTGACTTTC.

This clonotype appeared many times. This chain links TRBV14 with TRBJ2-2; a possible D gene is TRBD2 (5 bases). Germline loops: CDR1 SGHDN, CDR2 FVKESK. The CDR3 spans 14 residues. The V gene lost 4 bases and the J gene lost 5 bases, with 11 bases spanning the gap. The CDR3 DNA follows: TGTGCCAGCAGCCCCAGGAGAGGGACCGGGGAGCTGTTTTTT. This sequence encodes CASSPRRGTGELFF.

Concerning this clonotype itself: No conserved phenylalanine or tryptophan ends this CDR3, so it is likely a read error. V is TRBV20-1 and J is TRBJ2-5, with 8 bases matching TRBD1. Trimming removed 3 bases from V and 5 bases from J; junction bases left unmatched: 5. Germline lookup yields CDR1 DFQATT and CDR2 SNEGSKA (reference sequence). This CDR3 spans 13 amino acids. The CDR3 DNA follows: TGCAGTGCTAGGGACAGGGTAGGGGAGACCCAGTACCTC. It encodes CSARDRVGETQYL.

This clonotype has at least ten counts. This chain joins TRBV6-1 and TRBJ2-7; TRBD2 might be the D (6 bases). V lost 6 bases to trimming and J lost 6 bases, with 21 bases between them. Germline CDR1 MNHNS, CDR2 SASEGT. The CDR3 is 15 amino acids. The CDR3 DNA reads TGTGCCAGCAGCTCCCGCGGGACCCTGAGCGGCGAGCAGTACTTC. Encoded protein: CASSSRGTLSGEQYF.

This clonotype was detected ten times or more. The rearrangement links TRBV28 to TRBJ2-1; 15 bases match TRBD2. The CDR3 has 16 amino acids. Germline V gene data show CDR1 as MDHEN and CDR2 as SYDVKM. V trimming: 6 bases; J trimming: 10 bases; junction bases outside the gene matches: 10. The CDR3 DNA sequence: TGTGCCAGCAGGAATCCGGGACTAGCGGGAGGACAGGAGCAGTTCTTC. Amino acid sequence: CASRNPGLAGGQEQFF.

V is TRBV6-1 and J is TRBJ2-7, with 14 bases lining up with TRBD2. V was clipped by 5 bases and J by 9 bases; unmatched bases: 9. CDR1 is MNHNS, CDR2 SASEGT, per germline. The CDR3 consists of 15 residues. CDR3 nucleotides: TGTGCCAGCAGTTCCGGGACTAGCGGGAGTGAGGTGCAGTACTTC. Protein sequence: CASSSGTSGSEVQYF.

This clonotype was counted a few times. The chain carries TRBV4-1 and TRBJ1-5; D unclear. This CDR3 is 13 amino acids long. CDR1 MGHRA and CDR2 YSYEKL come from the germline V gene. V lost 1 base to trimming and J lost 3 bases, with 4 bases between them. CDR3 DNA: TGCGCCAGCAGCCAAGTCCCCAATCAGCCCCAGCATTTT. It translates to CASSQVPNQPQHF.

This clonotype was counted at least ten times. CDR3 region: CASSLGPGRIQETQYF. CDR3 DNA: TGTGCCAGCAGTTTAGGGCCAGGACGGATCCAAGAGACCCAGTACTTC. The chain links TRBV27 to TRBJ2-5; D is unresolved. The V gene lost 2 bases and the J gene lost 1 base, with 14 bases spanning the gap. The CDR3 sequence is 16 residues long. Germline V gene sequence: CDR1 MNHEY, CDR2 SMNVEV (reference sequence).